Shown below are 3 T cell receptor beta chains from a single sample sequenced in a study of OX40 agonist ivuxolimab in advanced cancers. Clones were read by immunoSEQ multiplex PCR, and TCRdb kept only the in-frame ones, dropping some. The data show tens of thousands of clones, with 86% seen just once and 25% to 30% held by the top ten. This specimen was CD4+ or CD8+ T cells sorted from blood, taken in a trial of the OX40 agonist ivuxolimab. Receptors were obtained from an adult with an advanced solid tumor such as melanoma, head and neck, liver or kidney cancer.

The V and J genes are TRBV7-9 and TRBJ2-1; TRBD2 aligns across 12 bases. The CDR3 totals 16 residues. Losses at the gene ends were 4 bases for V and 6 bases for J; bases not matched to a gene: 7. Germline V gene data show CDR1 as SEHNR and CDR2 as FQNEAQ (reference sequence). The CDR3 DNA reads TGTGCCAGCAGCTCCCGCACTAGCGGGGGGCTCAATGAGCAGTTCTTC. It yields the protein CASSSRTSGGLNEQFF.

The J gene is TRBJ1-6, the V gene TRBV19; D is unclear. Germline CDR1 and CDR2: LNHDA and SQIVND (reference sequence). This CDR3 comprises 12 residues. V dropped 3 bases and J dropped 10 bases, with 7 bases sitting between them. The CDR3 sequence: CASSIGGSPLHF. The CDR3, as DNA: TGTGCCAGTAGTATTGGAGGCTCACCCCTCCACTTT. Full variable domain (remainder filled in from reference TRBV19 and TRBJ1-6): DGGITQSPKYLFRKEGQNVTLSCEQNLNHDAMYWYRQDPGQGLRLIYYSQIVNDFQKGDIAEGYSVSREKKESFPLTVTSAQKNPTAFYLCASSIGGSPLHFGNGTRLTVT.

The rearrangement joins TRBV7-2 to TRBJ2-1, with 8 bases identical to TRBD1. The trim removed 5 bases at V and 6 bases at J, leaving 9 bases unmatched. Germline lookup yields CDR1 SGHTA and CDR2 FQGNSA. CDR3 length: 15 residues. This CDR3 is CASSPFGTGINEQFF. The CDR3 coding sequence is TGTGCCAGCAGCCCTTTTGGGACAGGTATCAATGAGCAGTTCTTC.